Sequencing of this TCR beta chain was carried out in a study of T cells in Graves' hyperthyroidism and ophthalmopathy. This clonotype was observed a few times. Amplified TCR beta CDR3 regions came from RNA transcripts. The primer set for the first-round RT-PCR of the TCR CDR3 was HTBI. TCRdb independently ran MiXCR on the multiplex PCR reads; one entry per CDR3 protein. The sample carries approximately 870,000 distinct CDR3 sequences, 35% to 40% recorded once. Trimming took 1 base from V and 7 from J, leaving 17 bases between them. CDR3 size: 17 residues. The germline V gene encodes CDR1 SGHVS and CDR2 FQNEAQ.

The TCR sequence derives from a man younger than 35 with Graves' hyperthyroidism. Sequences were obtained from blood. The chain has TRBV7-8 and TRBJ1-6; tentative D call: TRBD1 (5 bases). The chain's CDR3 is CASSLVQGSWGNSPLHF. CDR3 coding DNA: TGTGCCAGCAGCTTAGTCCAAGGGTCCTGGGGGAATTCACCCCTCCACTTT.